This TCR beta chain stems from a study of blood T cell repertoires in COVID-19. Measured with immunoSEQ multiplex PCR; TCRdb has only the in-frame clones, and not every one. The sample yields approximately 200,000 clones, 70% to 90% seen once. This CDR3 region has 14 residues. Germline V gene sequence: CDR1 SGDLS, CDR2 YYNGEE. V lost 4 bases and J lost 8, with 18 bases in between. The genes are TRBV9 and TRBJ1-2; D gene ambiguous. This receptor was obtained from a man younger than 45 with COVID-19, enrolled during active disease. Material: peripheral blood. In DNA form, the CDR3 reads TGTGCCAGCAGCACTCTCCTAGCGTTCGACGGCTACACCTTC. It yields the protein CASSTLLAFDGYTF.